This TCR beta chain was sequenced during a study of blood T cell repertoires in COVID-19. Overall study: COVID-19 samples collected from the United States, Italy and Spain covered acute and convalescent phases. PBMCs, B-cell-depleted T cells, or T cells were the source of the cDNA or gDNA that made up the material.

The V gene's germline CDR1 is DFQATT and CDR2 SNEGSKA (reference sequence). With 6 bases removed from V and 6 bases from J, the gap between germline ends came to 12 bases. This CDR3 region has 11 residues. Authors' analysis steps: By means of reference gene primer amplification, nucleated cell counts were estimated. Repertoires were generated with immunoSEQ multiplex PCR, while TCRdb's copy carries only in-frame clones and drops some. The DNA was the basis for D and trimming; V, J and clone size are from that table. Of under 65,000 clones listed, 90% are singletons. This clonotype was obtained from a man aged 80 or over with acute or convalescent COVID-19. The chain uses TRBV20-1 and TRBJ2-7, with a weak D call TRBD2 (6 bases). Input material: peripheral blood. CDR3 region: CSAEGIAEQYF. The CDR3 nucleotides are TGCAGTGCGGAGGGAATTGCCGAGCAGTACTTC.